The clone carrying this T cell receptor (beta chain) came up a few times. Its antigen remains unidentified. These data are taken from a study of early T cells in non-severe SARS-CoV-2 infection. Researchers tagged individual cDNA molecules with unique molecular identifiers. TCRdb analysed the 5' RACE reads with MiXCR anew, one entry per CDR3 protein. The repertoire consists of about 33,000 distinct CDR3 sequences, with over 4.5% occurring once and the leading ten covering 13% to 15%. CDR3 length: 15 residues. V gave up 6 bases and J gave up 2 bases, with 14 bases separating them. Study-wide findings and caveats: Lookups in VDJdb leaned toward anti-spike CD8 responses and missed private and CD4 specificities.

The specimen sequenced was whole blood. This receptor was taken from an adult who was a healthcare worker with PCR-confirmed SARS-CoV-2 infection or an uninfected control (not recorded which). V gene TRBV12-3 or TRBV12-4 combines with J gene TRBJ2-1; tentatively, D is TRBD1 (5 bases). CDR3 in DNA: TGTGCCAGCAGACCTACAGGAAGGGCCTACAATGAGCAGTTCTTC. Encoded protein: CASRPTGRAYNEQFF.